This TCR beta chain derives from a study of blood T cell repertoires in COVID-19. The overall study: Whether acute or convalescent, the COVID-19 samples came from the United States, Italy and Spain. PBMCs, B-cell-depleted T cells, or T cells provided the cDNA or gDNA that made up the material.

Authors' analysis steps: Using reference gene primer amplification, nucleated cell counts were estimated. TCRdb's copy holds only in-frame clones and misses some; the assay was immunoSEQ multiplex PCR. V and J calls and clone size are as listed in that table; D and trimming were resolved from the DNA. The profile shows approximately 140,000 clones, about 89% of them singletons. J gave up 5 bases and V 7 bases, and 3 bases lay outside the gene matches. Germline CDR1 is LNHDA and CDR2 is SQIVND (reference sequence). The CDR3 consists of 13 residues. Sequencing was done on a sample of peripheral blood. The chain has TRBV19 and TRBJ1-4; TRBD1 agrees at 8 bases. The TCR was taken from a man in his forties or fifties with active or convalescent COVID-19. The CDR3 here is CASKDRENEKLFF. As DNA, the CDR3 is TGTGCCAGTAAGGACAGGGAGAATGAAAAACTGTTTTTT.